These 19 T cell receptor beta chains were sequenced from one sample in a study of cytomegalovirus exposure and HLA in healthy donors. PCR amplification relied on 60 Vbeta primers (plus 13 Jbeta primers). Data came from immunoSEQ multiplex PCR; TCRdb stores just in-frame clones and leaves some out. Of approximately 150,000 clones listed, around 75% are singletons. The sequenced material came from PBMCs. Source of these receptors: a woman between 40 and 55 years old in good health and CMV-seronegative.

The V call is TRBV2, the J call TRBJ1-2, with TRBD1 matching over 7 bases. Germline V gene lookup returns CDR1 SNHLY and CDR2 FYNNEI. V shed 2 bases, J shed 5 bases, and the junction held 8 bases outside the gene matches. The CDR3 runs to 15 residues. CDR3 region: CASSETRGQIYGYTF. DNA of the CDR3: TGTGCCAGCAGTGAAACGAGGGGACAGATATATGGCTACACCTTC. Full variable domain (rest looked up from reference TRBV2 and TRBJ1-2): EPEVTQTPSHQVTQMGQEVILRCVPISNHLYFYWYRQILGQKVEFLVSFYNNEISEKSEIFDDQFSVERPDGSNFTLKIRSTKLEDSAMYFCASSETRGQIYGYTFGSGTRLTVV.

The rearrangement joins TRBV4-1 to TRBJ2-5; the match to TRBD1 covers 11 bases. Matching the DNA end better, TRBJ2-7 makes the J call doubtful. The CDR3 consists of 16 residues. Germline V CDR1 and CDR2: MGHRA, YSYEKL. The CDR3 spells CASSRAGTGGIDEQYF. As DNA, the CDR3 is TGCGCCAGCAGCCGCGCGGGGACAGGGGGAATAGACGAGCAGTACTTC.

J is TRBJ2-5 and V is TRBV5-6; D not resolved. V shed 4 bases and J shed 4 bases, with 11 bases lying between them. CDR1 SGHDT and CDR2 YYEEEE come from the germline V gene. The CDR3 extends over 13 amino acids. CDR3 in DNA: TGTGCCAGCAGCGCTGCTGCGTCAGAGACCCAGTACTTC. Translation: CASSAAASETQYF.

This sequence joins TRBV4-1 and TRBJ2-7; D might be TRBD1 (6 bases). The length of the CDR3 is 15 residues. CDR1 MGHRA and CDR2 YSYEKL come from the germline V gene. V lost 4 bases and J lost 6, with 19 bases in between. CDR3 residues: CASSRPTGSWGEQYF. In DNA, the CDR3 is TGCGCCAGCAGCCGACCTACAGGGTCCTGGGGCGAGCAGTACTTC.

V gene TRBV5-1 combines with J gene TRBJ2-5; 13 bases map to TRBD2. The CDR3 sequence is 16 residues long. Unmatched junction bases numbered 2, after V lost 3 bases and J lost 0 bases. Germline CDR1 reads SGHRS; CDR2 reads YFSETQ. The chain's CDR3 is CASSWGLAGNQETQYF. As DNA, the CDR3 is TGCGCCAGCAGCTGGGGACTAGCGGGGAACCAAGAGACCCAGTACTTC.

The chain carries TRBV5-1 and TRBJ2-2; 9 bases align to TRBD2. The CDR3 sequence is 16 residues long. V gave up 0 bases and J gave up 0 bases; unmatched junction bases: 0. Per germline, CDR1 SGHRS and CDR2 YFSETQ. This CDR3 is CASSLGLAANTGELFF. The CDR3 nucleotides are TGCGCCAGCAGCTTGGGACTAGCGGCGAACACCGGGGAGCTGTTTTTT.

The chain joins TRBV27 to TRBJ2-7; TRBD1 matches at 9 bases. This CDR3 has 15 residues. J was trimmed by 5 bases and V by 7 bases; bases with no gene match: 12. Germline V lookup: CDR1 MNHEY, CDR2 SMNVEV (reference sequence). CDR3 coding DNA: TGTGCCAGCAAGTTAATAGGTGGGACAGGGAACGAGCAGTACTTC. This translates into CASKLIGGTGNEQYF.

V gene TRBV30 combines with J gene TRBJ2-3; TRBD2 is a possible D gene (7 bases). CDR1 GTSNPN and CDR2 SVGIG come from the germline V gene (reference sequence). Between the trimmed V and J ends, which lost 8 bases and 2 bases, there was a span of 20 bases. This CDR3 contains 15 residues. The CDR3 is CAGEGGGVYTDTQYF. CDR3 in DNA: TGTGCCGGGGAGGGGGGAGGGGTCTACACAGATACGCAGTATTTT.

The chain employs TRBV6-6 and TRBJ2-3; a weak D match, TRBD2 (5 bases). There are 11 residues in the CDR3. The ends were cut back, 7 bases at V and 8 bases at J, with 10 bases in the middle. Per the germline V gene, CDR1 is MNHNY and CDR2 is SVGAGI (reference sequence). This CDR3 reads CASMGVSTQYF. CDR3 DNA: TGTGCCAGCATGGGAGTATCTACGCAGTATTTT.

The CDR3 DNA follows: TGCGCCAGCAGCCTGGGAACTAGCGGGGGGGCTGGTGAGCAGTTCTTC. Translating it yields CASSLGTSGGAGEQFF. The rearrangement joins TRBV5-1 to TRBJ2-1; the match to TRBD2 covers 13 bases. Germline V gives CDR1 SGHRS, CDR2 YFSETQ. The length of the CDR3 is 16 residues. V was clipped by 4 bases and J by 9 bases; unmatched bases: 10. Using reference TRBV5-1 and TRBJ2-1 for the parts outside the CDR3, the full variable domain is KAGVTQTPRYLIKTRGQQVTLSCSPISGHRSVSWYQQTPGQGLQFLFEYFSETQRNKGNFPGRFSGRQFSNSRSEMNVSTLELGDSALYLCASSLGTSGGAGEQFFGPGTRLTVL.

The V gene is TRBV12-5, the J gene TRBJ1-2, with TRBD1 matching over 10 bases. With 3 bases clipped from V and 0 bases from J, the junction kept 4 bases outside the gene matches. The germline V gene encodes CDR1 LGHNT and CDR2 FRNRAP. The CDR3 has 16 amino acids. DNA of the CDR3: TGTGCTAGTGGTTTAGGACAGGGGGGTACTAACTATGGCTACACCTTC. It translates to CASGLGQGGTNYGYTF.

This chain joins TRBV5-4 and TRBJ2-3; weak D call: TRBD2 (5 bases). The CDR3 covers 14 residues. In germline, CDR1 is SGHNT, CDR2 YYREEE (reference sequence). Trimming took off 3 bases at V and 4 bases at J, with 12 bases between the two ends. The DNA of the CDR3 is TGTGCCAGCAGCTCGCCCACTAGAGCAGATACGCAGTATTTT. As protein: CASSSPTRADTQYF.

Remarks on this clone: This sample also contains other DNA sequences that code for the same CDR3. The V call is TRBV5-4, the J call TRBJ2-1; perhaps TRBD2 as D (6 bases). The germline gives CDR1 SGHNT, CDR2 YYREEE (reference sequence). Trimming took 4 bases from V and 8 from J, leaving 19 bases between them. CDR3 length: 15 residues. The DNA of the CDR3 is TGTGCCAGCAGCCTACGACTAGAGGGGCCCCATGAGCAGTTCTTC. Protein product: CASSLRLEGPHEQFF.

The genes are TRBV11-2 and TRBJ1-2; perhaps TRBD1 as D (6 bases). The V and J ends lost 0 bases and 7 bases respectively, with 15 bases between them. There are 15 residues in the CDR3. CDR1 is SGHAT and CDR2 is FQNNGV in the germline V gene. The CDR3 loop is CASSLDRGRGRGYTF. The CDR3 nucleotides read TGTGCCAGCAGCTTAGACCGCGGCAGGGGTCGTGGCTACACCTTC.

About this clone: This sample also contains other DNA sequences that code for the same CDR3. This chain joins TRBV5-6 and TRBJ1-3, with 8 nucleotides matching TRBD1. The CDR3 is made up of 16 amino acids. V trimming: 0 bases; J trimming: 4 bases; junction bases outside the gene matches: 6. Germline lookup yields CDR1 SGHDT and CDR2 YYEEEE. The CDR3 DNA reads TGTGCCAGCAGCTTGGGGACAGGGTCGAGAGGAAACACCATATATTTT. Protein sequence: CASSLGTGSRGNTIYF.

The chain joins TRBV19 to TRBJ2-2; D is possibly TRBD2 (6 bases). CDR1 is LNHDA, CDR2 SQIVND, per germline (reference sequence). The V end was cut by 9 bases, the J end by 6 bases, with 11 bases between. This CDR3 comprises 12 residues. The CDR3 loop reads CASRGTAGELFF. The DNA of the CDR3 is TGTGCCAGCCGGGGGACGGCCGGGGAGCTGTTTTTT.

The chain is built from TRBV6-6 and TRBJ1-1; D is undetermined. CDR1 MNHNY and CDR2 SVGAGI come from the germline V gene (reference sequence). V was pared by 9 bases and J by 10 bases, with 15 bases between. The CDR3 sequence is 11 residues long. This chain's CDR3 is CASESLSVAFF. CDR3 nucleotide sequence: TGTGCCAGTGAGTCACTTAGTGTAGCTTTCTTT.

The J gene is TRBJ1-1, the V gene TRBV6-4; the D is unclear. The CDR3 runs 12 residues. Trimming cost V 3 bases and J 10 bases, with 12 bases left between them. CDR1 MRHNA and CDR2 SNTAGT come from the germline V gene. CDR3 DNA sequence: TGTGCCAGCAGTGAATCGGGTGTGCGAGCTTTCTTT. This sequence encodes CASSESGVRAFF.

V usage is TRBV5-1 and J usage is TRBJ1-4, with D possibly being TRBD1 (6 bases). In germline, CDR1 is SGHRS, CDR2 YFSETQ. Deletions cut 4 bases from V and 8 bases from J, with 18 bases between. The CDR3 is 15 residues long. CDR3 region: CASSLGTQGNEKLFF. The CDR3 DNA follows: TGCGCCAGCAGCCTCGGGACCCAGGGGAACGAAAAACTGTTTTTT. The whole variable domain, remainder taken from reference TRBV5-1 and TRBJ1-4, is KAGVTQTPRYLIKTRGQQVTLSCSPISGHRSVSWYQQTPGQGLQFLFEYFSETQRNKGNFPGRFSGRQFSNSRSEMNVSTLELGDSALYLCASSLGTQGNEKLFFGSGTQLSVL.